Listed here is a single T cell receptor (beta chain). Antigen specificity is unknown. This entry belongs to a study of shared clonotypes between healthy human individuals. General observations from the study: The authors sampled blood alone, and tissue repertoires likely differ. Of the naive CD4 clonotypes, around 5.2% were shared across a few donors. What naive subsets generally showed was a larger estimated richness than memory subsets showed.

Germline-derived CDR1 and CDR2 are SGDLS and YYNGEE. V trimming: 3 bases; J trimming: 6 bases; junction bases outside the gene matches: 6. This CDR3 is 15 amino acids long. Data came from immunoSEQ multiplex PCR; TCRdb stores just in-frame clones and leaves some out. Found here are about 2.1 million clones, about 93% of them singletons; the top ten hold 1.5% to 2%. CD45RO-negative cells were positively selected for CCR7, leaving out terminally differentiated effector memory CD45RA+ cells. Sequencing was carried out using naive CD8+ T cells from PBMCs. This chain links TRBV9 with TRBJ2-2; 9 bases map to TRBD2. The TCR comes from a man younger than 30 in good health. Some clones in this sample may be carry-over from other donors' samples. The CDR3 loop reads CASSGSGRGAGELFF. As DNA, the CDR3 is TGTGCCAGCAGCGGTAGCGGGAGAGGTGCCGGGGAGCTGTTTTTT.